A single sample is the source of the 25 T cell receptor beta chains below, sequenced in a study of blood T cell repertoires in COVID-19. Profiling relied on immunoSEQ multiplex PCR, and the TCRdb table lists in-frame clones only, not all of them. Of some 270,000 clones listed, roughly 84% were seen once; the top ten hold 0.7% to 1%. The source material was peripheral blood. The receptors were gathered from a human donor with COVID-19, enrolled during active disease. The donor label of this sample is uncertain.

J is TRBJ1-5 and V is TRBV29-1; 10 bases are shared with TRBD1. The V gene's germline CDR1 is SQVTM and CDR2 ANQGSEA. The CDR3 consists of 14 residues. Trimming took 4 bases from V and 7 from J; bases not matched to a gene: 7. DNA of the CDR3: TGCAGCGTTGGCTATGGACAGGGGGGCCAGCCCCAGCATTTT. Translation gives CSVGYGQGGQPQHF.

The chain has TRBV6-6 and TRBJ2-1; 9 nucleotides line up with TRBD1. CDR1 and CDR2 from the germline V gene are MNHNY and SVGAGI (reference sequence). This CDR3 comprises 15 residues. The V gene end was trimmed by 6 bases and the J gene end by 5 bases; junction bases not matched to a gene: 8. The DNA of the CDR3 is TGTGCCAGCAGCCATCGGACAGGGGATAACAATGAGCAGTTCTTC. It is translated as CASSHRTGDNNEQFF.

The chain joins TRBV10-3 to TRBJ2-3, with TRBD1 as a possible D gene (6 bases). The V end lost 10 bases, the J end lost 0 bases, and 17 bases lay between the germline ends. CDR3 size: 15 residues. Germline V gives CDR1 ENHRY, CDR2 SYGVKD. CDR3 bases: TGTGCCAGCCAGGCCACTAGGGGGAGCACAGATACGCAGTATTTT. Its translation is CASQATRGSTDTQYF.

The chain uses TRBV10-3 and TRBJ1-4; TRBD1 aligns across 8 bases. V was clipped by 6 bases and J by 0 bases; unmatched bases: 0. Germline V gene data show CDR1 as ENHRY and CDR2 as SYGVKD. CDR3 length: 14 residues. Here the CDR3 reads CAIRGQATNEKLFF. CDR3 nucleotide sequence: TGTGCCATCAGGGGACAGGCAACTAATGAAAAACTGTTTTTT.

The chain links TRBV9 to TRBJ1-2; D is unresolved. V was pared by 0 bases and J by 0 bases, with 15 bases between. The CDR3 is made up of 17 amino acids. Per germline, CDR1 SGDLS and CDR2 YYNGEE. The CDR3 nucleotides read TGTGCCAGCAGCGTAGCCCAAAAGGCAGCGACTAACTATGGCTACACCTTC. This sequence encodes CASSVAQKAATNYGYTF.

The chain couples TRBV18 to TRBJ1-5; D is perhaps TRBD1 (5 bases). V was pared by 2 bases and J by 2 bases, with 10 bases between. The germline V gene has CDR1 KGHSH and CDR2 LQKENI. The CDR3 has 15 amino acids. The CDR3 reads CASSPTTGGNQPQHF. Written as DNA, the CDR3 is TGTGCCAGCTCACCAACTACAGGAGGCAATCAGCCCCAGCATTTT.

The V and J genes are TRBV19 and TRBJ1-5, with D perhaps matching TRBD1 (5 bases). The V gene's germline CDR1 is LNHDA and CDR2 SQIVND (reference sequence). Trimming cost V 4 bases and J 0 bases, with 13 bases left between them. This CDR3 spans 16 amino acids. CDR3 in amino acids: CASSRGRFYSNQPQHF. Written as DNA, the CDR3 is TGTGCCAGTAGTAGGGGGAGGTTTTATAGCAATCAGCCCCAGCATTTT.

V is TRBV3-1 (or the pseudogene TRBV3-2) and J is TRBJ2-1, with TRBD2 matching 13 bases. Germline V lookup: CDR1 LGHDT, CDR2 YNNKEL (reference sequence). V shed 0 bases, J shed 13 bases, and the junction held 6 bases outside the gene matches. The CDR3 length is 15 residues. The CDR3 DNA reads as TGTGCCAGCAGCCAAGATACTACTAGCGGGAGGGGTCAGTTCTTC. Translating it yields CASSQDTTSGRGQFF.

The V call is TRBV19, the J call TRBJ2-7; 10 positions match TRBD1. The CDR3 contains 14 residues. The trim removed 3 bases at V and 7 bases at J, leaving 6 bases unmatched. The germline gives CDR1 LNHDA, CDR2 SQIVND (reference sequence). The CDR3 bases are TGTGCCAGTAGTATGAGGGACAGGGGTCGGGAGCAGTACTTC. The encoded protein is CASSMRDRGREQYF. The variable domain in full, with the rest retrieved from reference TRBV19 and TRBJ2-7, is DGGITQSPKYLFRKEGQNVTLSCEQNLNHDAMYWYRQDPGQGLRLIYYSQIVNDFQKGDIAEGYSVSREKKESFPLTVTSAQKNPTAFYLCASSMRDRGREQYFGPGTRLTVT.

This chain joins TRBV18 and TRBJ1-2, with D unclear. This CDR3 has 15 amino acids. Germline CDR1 KGHSH, CDR2 LQKENI. With 3 bases removed from V and 0 bases from J, the gap between germline ends came to 11 bases. CDR3 sequence reads: CASSPRSGANYGYTF. As DNA, the CDR3 is TGTGCCAGCTCACCTCGGTCGGGAGCTAACTATGGCTACACCTTC.

The gene calls are TRBV19 and TRBJ1-1; no clear D. In germline, CDR1 is LNHDA, CDR2 SQIVND (reference sequence). The CDR3 covers 14 residues. Trimming removed 7 bases from V and 8 bases from J, with 20 bases in between. For the CDR3, the DNA is TGTGCCAGTATAAAGGTCAGGTCCCCCACCGAAGCTTTCTTT. Residues: CASIKVRSPTEAFF.

This chain joins TRBV29-1 and TRBJ1-3, with D possibly being TRBD1 (6 bases). Trimming stripped 4 bases from V and 10 bases from J, with 20 bases between. The V gene's germline CDR1 is SQVTM and CDR2 ANQGSEA. The CDR3 length is 14 residues. CDR3 coding DNA: TGCAGCGTTGGTCCAACAGGGTCGTTTGGGACCATATATTTT. Translated: CSVGPTGSFGTIYF.

The chain is built from TRBV30 and TRBJ2-2, with D possibly TRBD2 on 6 matching bases. This CDR3 comprises 13 residues. Germline assignment: CDR1 GTSNPN and CDR2 SVGIG (reference sequence). Trimming left V 4 bases short and J 3 bases short, with 9 bases between. The CDR3 DNA reads as TGTGCCTGGACGGGACTTTACACCGGGGAGCTGTTTTTT. This encodes CAWTGLYTGELFF.

V and J are TRBV7-8 and TRBJ2-2, with unresolved D. Germline values: CDR1 SGHVS, CDR2 FQNEAQ. V was pared by 5 bases and J by 7 bases, with 8 bases between. The CDR3 contains 12 residues. The CDR3, as DNA: TGTGCCAGCAGCGAGGTGGTCGGGGAGCTGTTTTTT. It yields the protein CASSEVVGELFF.

This clone occurred once. This chain uses TRBV28 with TRBJ2-5; D is perhaps TRBD2 (6 bases). The CDR3 totals 15 residues. CDR1 is MDHEN, CDR2 SYDVKM, per germline. V was pared by 4 bases and J by 3 bases, with 15 bases between. DNA of the CDR3: TGTGCCAGCAGTTCCGGGACTCGGACGAAAGAGACCCAGTACTTC. Encoded protein: CASSSGTRTKETQYF.

The rearrangement joins TRBV5-4 to TRBJ2-3, with 8 bases that match TRBD1. Trimming removed 0 bases from V and 2 bases from J; junction bases left unmatched: 5. This CDR3 is 16 amino acids long. The V gene's germline CDR1 is SGHNT and CDR2 YYREEE (reference sequence). The CDR3: CASSLGRTGYTDTQYF. CDR3 in DNA: TGTGCCAGCAGCTTGGGAAGGACAGGGTACACAGATACGCAGTATTTT.

The V call is TRBV29-1, the J call TRBJ2-5; 10 bases are a match to TRBD1. V gave up 4 bases and J gave up 0 bases; unmatched junction bases: 5. Germline CDR1 and CDR2: SQVTM and ANQGSEA. The CDR3 has 15 amino acids. In DNA form, the CDR3 reads TGCAGCGTTGTGAGAGGGACAGGGGACCAAGAGACCCAGTACTTC. Translating it yields CSVVRGTGDQETQYF.

The chain links TRBV5-1 to TRBJ2-5; D possibly corresponds to TRBD2 (7 bases). Germline values: CDR1 SGHRS, CDR2 YFSETQ. The CDR3 is 14 amino acids. The V gene lost 5 bases and the J gene lost 5 bases, with 16 bases spanning the gap. CDR3 residues: CASSTWGREETQYF. In DNA form, the CDR3 reads TGCGCCAGCAGTACTTGGGGGCGGGAGGAGACCCAGTACTTC.

The V and J genes are TRBV27 and TRBJ1-2; D is uncertain. Trimming cost V 8 bases and J 7 bases, with 11 bases left between them. The CDR3 loop spans 11 amino acids. CDR1 and CDR2 from the germline V gene are MNHEY and SMNVEV (reference sequence). CDR3 nucleotide sequence: TGTGCCAGCGGTGGAGTAGCTGGCTACACCTTC. Encoded protein: CASGGVAGYTF.

On this clone: The junction shows a germline mismatch at one end, possibly a read error. This specimen includes other DNA sequences encoding the same CDR3. The chain combines TRBV7-9 with TRBJ1-5, with TRBD1 matching 11 bases. The CDR3 spans 19 residues. From germline, CDR1 is SEHNR and CDR2 FQNEAQ (reference sequence). CDR3 region: CASSPGGTGGSLGNQPQHF. The CDR3 DNA is TGCGCCAGCAGCCCCGGGGGGACAGGGGGATCTCTGGGCAATCAGCCCCAGCATTTT.

This chain uses TRBV5-1 with TRBJ2-4, with D possibly being TRBD2 (6 bases). The V gene's germline CDR1 is SGHRS and CDR2 YFSETQ. CDR3 length equals 13 residues. Trimming removed 4 bases from V and 9 bases from J, with 14 bases in between. CDR3 loop: CASSLGGGSIQYF. The CDR3 DNA sequence: TGCGCCAGCAGCCTTGGCGGAGGGAGCATTCAGTACTTC.

This clone was seen a handful of times. The chain combines TRBV5-1 with TRBJ1-5, with TRBD1 as a possible D gene (5 bases). Per germline, CDR1 SGHRS and CDR2 YFSETQ. The CDR3 has 14 residues. V lost 3 bases and J 3 bases, leaving 10 bases between the germline ends. The DNA for the CDR3 is TGCGCCAGCAGCTGGGGGGGTCTCAATCAGCCCCAGCATTTT. Protein product: CASSWGGLNQPQHF.

This chain connects TRBV21-1 to TRBJ2-1; the table's D call TRBD2 went unverified against the DNA. TRBV21-1 is a documented pseudogene. This CDR3 has 17 residues. CDR3 sequence (DNA): TGTGCCAGCAAATGGACTGGTTTGGCCACACCCTACAATGAGCAGTTCTTC. It yields the protein CASKWTGLATPYNEQFF.

The chain has TRBV5-1 and TRBJ2-7; 9 bases fit TRBD1. Germline V gene data show CDR1 as SGHRS and CDR2 as YFSETQ. V trimming: 2 bases; J trimming: 2 bases; junction bases outside the gene matches: 8. CDR3 length equals 16 residues. The CDR3 here is CASSLGPGQGTYEQYF. The CDR3 nucleotides read TGCGCCAGCAGCTTAGGACCGGGACAGGGAACCTACGAGCAGTACTTC.

The V and J genes are TRBV6-5 and TRBJ2-7, with D unresolved. There are 11 residues in the CDR3. Trimming took off 6 bases at V and 2 bases at J, with 5 bases between the two ends. Germline V gene lookup returns CDR1 MNHEY and CDR2 SVGAGI. CDR3 DNA sequence: TGTGCCAGCAGCCCAACCTACGAGCAGTACTTC. It encodes CASSPTYEQYF.